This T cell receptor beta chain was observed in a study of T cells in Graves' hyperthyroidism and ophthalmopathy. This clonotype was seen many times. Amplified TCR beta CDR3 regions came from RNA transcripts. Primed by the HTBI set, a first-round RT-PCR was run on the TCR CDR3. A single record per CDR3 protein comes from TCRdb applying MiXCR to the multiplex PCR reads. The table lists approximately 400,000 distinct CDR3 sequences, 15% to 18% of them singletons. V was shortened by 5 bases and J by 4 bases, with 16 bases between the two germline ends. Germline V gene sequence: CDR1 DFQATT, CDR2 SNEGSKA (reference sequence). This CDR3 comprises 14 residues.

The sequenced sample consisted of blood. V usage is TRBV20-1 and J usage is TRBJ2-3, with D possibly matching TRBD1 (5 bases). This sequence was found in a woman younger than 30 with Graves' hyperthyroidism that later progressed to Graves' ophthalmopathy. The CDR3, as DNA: TGCAGTGCTGGTCAGGAAGGGGATGCAGATACGCAGTATTTT. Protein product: CSAGQEGDADTQYF.